This is a list of T cell receptor beta chains from one sample in a study of T cell responses to AZD1222 COVID-19 vaccine. Method: immunoSEQ multiplex PCR; TCRdb's copy keeps in-frame clones and lacks some. The sample yields approximately 170,000 clones, approximately 90% seen once. The specimen was peripheral blood, collected on day 0 of AZD1222 vaccination. The source is an adult in good health. Both conserved end residues are part of each CDR3. The D gene is left open where the match is weak. A clone size is listed for some rows: how often the clone was seen (once, few, many), or a class if it is expanded.

abundance	d_gene	len	v_gene	j_gene	CDR3aa	CDR3nt
NA	NA	16	TRBV2	TRBJ1-3	CASRQWGDFSGNTIYF	TGTGCCAGCCGCCAGTGGGGAGACTTCTCTGGAAACACCATATATTTT
NA	NA	14	TRBV5-8	TRBJ2-3	CASSLRPSTDTQYF	TGTGCCAGCAGCTTAAGGCCTAGCACAGATACGCAGTATTTT
NA	NA	15	TRBV6-6	TRBJ1-2	CASSYEGVRAYGYTF	TGTGCCAGCAGTTACGAGGGGGTTCGGGCCTATGGCTACACCTTC
NA	TRBD2	17	TRBV30	TRBJ2-7	CAWSPTRTSGRLGEQYF	TGTGCCTGGAGTCCCACCCGGACTAGCGGGAGACTGGGCGAGCAGTACTTC
NA	NA	18	TRBV4-1	TRBJ1-6	CASSQGRGRGFYNSPLHF	TGCGCCAGCAGCCAAGGTCGTGGCAGGGGATTCTATAATTCACCCCTCCACTTT
NA	TRBD1	13	TRBV12-3/TRBV12-4	TRBJ2-2	CASRGQGAGELFF	TGTGCCAGCAGGGGACAGGGGGCCGGGGAGCTGTTTTTT
NA	NA	14	TRBV30	TRBJ1-1	CAWSRGQRDTEAFF	TGTGCCTGGAGTAGGGGCCAACGGGACACTGAAGCTTTCTTT
NA	NA	12	TRBV29-1	TRBJ1-3	CSVSHSGNTIYF	TGCAGCGTTTCCCACTCTGGAAACACCATATATTTT
NA	NA	15	TRBV5-1	TRBJ2-3	CASSLVSSGTDTQYF	TGCGCCAGCAGCTTGGTTTCTAGCGGCACAGATACGCAGTATTTT
NA	NA	14	TRBV24-1	TRBJ2-4	CATSGGHDKNIQYF	TGTGCCACCAGTGGGGGTCATGACAAAAACATTCAGTACTTC
NA	TRBD1	16	TRBV5-1	TRBJ2-6	CASSGGQGNGANVLTF	TGCGCCAGCAGCGGGGGACAGGGGAATGGGGCCAACGTCCTGACTTTC
NA	NA	15	TRBV2	TRBJ1-5	CASSGGRNSNQPQHF	TGTGCCAGCAGTGGAGGCAGGAATAGCAATCAGCCCCAGCATTTT
NA	TRBD1	14	TRBV5-6	TRBJ2-7	CASTLAGTVYEQYF	TGTGCCAGCACGCTCGCCGGGACAGTCTACGAGCAGTACTTC
NA	NA	17	TRBV7-8	TRBJ1-2	CASSLAFTTSYNYGYTF	TGTGCCAGCAGCTTAGCGTTCACCACGTCGTATAACTATGGCTACACCTTC
NA	NA	13	TRBV5-8	TRBJ2-5	CASSFGRAETQYF	TGTGCCAGCAGCTTTGGCAGGGCCGAGACCCAGTACTTC
few	NA	14	TRBV15	TRBJ1-4	CATSREIRGEKLFF	TGTGCCACCAGCAGAGAAATCCGGGGTGAAAAACTGTTTTTT
NA	NA	13	TRBV5-1	TRBJ2-2	CASSLSAFGELFF	TGCGCCAGCAGCTTGTCCGCTTTCGGGGAGCTGTTTTTT
NA	NA	13	TRBV12-3/TRBV12-4	TRBJ1-2	CASSLGDGYGYTF	TGTGCCAGCAGTTTAGGGGACGGCTATGGCTACACCTTC
once	NA	12	TRBV5-1	TRBJ2-3	CASSPDRLTQYF	TGCGCCAGCAGCCCCGACAGGCTGACGCAGTATTTT
NA	TRBD1	15	TRBV11-3	TRBJ1-1	CASSPRQGGVTEAFF	TGTGCCAGCAGCCCTCGACAGGGAGGGGTCACTGAAGCTTTCTTT
NA	NA	12	TRBV28	TRBJ2-7	CASRQWSYEQYF	TGTGCCAGCAGGCAGTGGAGCTACGAGCAGTACTTC
NA	NA	12	TRBV28	TRBJ1-1	CASSLGWTEAFF	TGTGCCAGCAGTTTAGGCTGGACTGAAGCTTTCTTT
NA	TRBD2	16	TRBV11-3	TRBJ2-1	CASSLRGLAGDNEQFF	TGTGCCAGCAGCTTAAGGGGACTAGCGGGGGACAATGAGCAGTTCTTC
NA	NA	14	TRBV2	TRBJ1-6	CASSRDGRASPLHF	TGTGCCAGCAGTCGAGACGGTCGAGCTTCACCCCTCCACTTT
NA	TRBD2	15	TRBV19	TRBJ2-1	CASSVGGRLNNEQFF	TGTGCCAGTAGTGTGGGCGGGAGGTTGAACAATGAGCAGTTCTTC
NA	NA	13	TRBV11-3	TRBJ2-5	CASSPEEGETQYF	TGTGCCAGCAGCCCCGAGGAAGGAGAGACCCAGTACTTC
NA	NA	11	TRBV19	TRBJ1-1	CASSVYTEAFF	TGTGCCAGTAGTGTATACACTGAAGCTTTCTTT
NA	NA	15	TRBV5-1	TRBJ2-7	CASSLAASSSYEQYF	TGCGCCAGCAGCTTGGCTGCTTCCAGCTCCTACGAGCAGTACTTC
NA	TRBD2	16	TRBV5-1	TRBJ2-7	CASSRRLAGSFYEQYF	TGCGCCAGCAGCAGGAGACTAGCGGGAAGTTTCTACGAGCAGTACTTC
NA	NA	14	TRBV28	TRBJ1-1	CASSYHPTNTEAFF	TGTGCCAGCAGTTACCACCCCACCAACACTGAAGCTTTCTTT
NA	NA	12	TRBV12-3/TRBV12-4	TRBJ1-1	CASSSRGGGAFF	TGTGCCAGCAGTTCCCGTGGGGGGGGAGCTTTCTTT
NA	NA	14	TRBV18	TRBJ1-5	CASSHQDFNQPQHF	TGTGCCAGCTCACATCAGGACTTCAATCAGCCCCAGCATTTT
NA	TRBD2	21	TRBV24-1	TRBJ2-7	CATSDLLLPGLAVQSSYEQYF	TGTGCCACCAGTGATTTGCTCCTCCCGGGACTAGCGGTGCAGAGCTCCTACGAGCAGTACTTC
NA	TRBD1	13	TRBV9	TRBJ1-1	CASSGGQGFEAFF	TGTGCCAGCAGCGGGGGACAGGGATTTGAAGCTTTCTTT
NA	NA	13	TRBV11-1	TRBJ2-1	CASSPPARDEQFF	TGTGCCAGCAGCCCACCTGCAAGGGATGAGCAGTTCTTC
NA	NA	16	TRBV21-1	TRBJ2-2	CASSTRAGSLSGELFF	TGTGCCAGCAGCACGCGAGCGGGGTCCCTGTCCGGGGAGCTGTTTTTT
NA	NA	15	TRBV6-5	TRBJ1-4	CASSYSWVPSEKLFF	TGTGCCAGCAGTTACTCTTGGGTGCCTTCCGAAAAACTGTTTTTT
NA	NA	15	TRBV18	TRBJ1-4	CASSPGGLGNEKLFF	TGTGCCAGCTCACCAGGGGGCTTGGGGAATGAAAAACTGTTTTTT
NA	NA	14	TRBV5-4	TRBJ1-2	CASSLGQNNYGYTF	TGTGCCAGCAGCTTGGGACAAAATAACTATGGCTACACCTTC
NA	NA	15	TRBV9	TRBJ1-4	CASSVGGGINEKLFF	TGTGCCAGCAGCGTAGGGGGAGGGATTAATGAAAAACTGTTTTTT